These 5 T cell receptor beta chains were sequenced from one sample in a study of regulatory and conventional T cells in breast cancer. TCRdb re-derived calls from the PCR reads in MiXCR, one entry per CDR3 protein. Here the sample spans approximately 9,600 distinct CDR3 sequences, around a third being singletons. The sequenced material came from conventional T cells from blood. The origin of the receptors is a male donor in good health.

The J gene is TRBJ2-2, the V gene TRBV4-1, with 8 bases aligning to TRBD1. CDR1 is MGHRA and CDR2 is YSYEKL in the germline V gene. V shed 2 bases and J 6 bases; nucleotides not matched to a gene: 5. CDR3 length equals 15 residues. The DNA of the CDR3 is TGCGCCAGCAGCCAACCCCGACAGGGGCCCGGGGAGCTGTTTTTT. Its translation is CASSQPRQGPGELFF.

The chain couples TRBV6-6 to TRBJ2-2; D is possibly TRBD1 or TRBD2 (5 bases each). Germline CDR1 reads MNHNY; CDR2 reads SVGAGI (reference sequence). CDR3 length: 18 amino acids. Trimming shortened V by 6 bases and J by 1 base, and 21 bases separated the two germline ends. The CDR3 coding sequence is TGTGCCAGCAGAGATCGGGACGGCCGATCCTTGAACACCGGGGAGCTGTTTTTT. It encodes CASRDRDGRSLNTGELFF.

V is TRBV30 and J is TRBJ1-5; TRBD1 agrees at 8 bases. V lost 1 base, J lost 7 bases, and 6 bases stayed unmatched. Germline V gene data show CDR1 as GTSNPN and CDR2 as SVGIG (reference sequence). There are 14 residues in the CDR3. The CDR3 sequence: CAWSAGQGNQPQHF. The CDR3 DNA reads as TGTGCCTGGAGTGCCGGACAGGGTAACCAGCCCCAGCATTTT.

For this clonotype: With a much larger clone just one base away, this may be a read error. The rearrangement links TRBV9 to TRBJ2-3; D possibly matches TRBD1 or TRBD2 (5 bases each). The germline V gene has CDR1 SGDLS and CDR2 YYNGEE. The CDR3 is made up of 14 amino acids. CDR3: CASGVEWGSDTQYF. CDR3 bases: TGTGCCAGCGGCGTAGAGTGGGGGTCAGATACGCAGTATTTT. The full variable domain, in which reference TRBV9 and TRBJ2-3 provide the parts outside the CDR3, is DSGVTQTPKHLITATGQRVTLRCSPRSGDLSVYWYQQSLDQGLQFLIQYYNGEERAKGNILERFSAQQFPDLHSELNLSSLELGDSALYFCASGVEWGSDTQYFGPGTRLTVL.

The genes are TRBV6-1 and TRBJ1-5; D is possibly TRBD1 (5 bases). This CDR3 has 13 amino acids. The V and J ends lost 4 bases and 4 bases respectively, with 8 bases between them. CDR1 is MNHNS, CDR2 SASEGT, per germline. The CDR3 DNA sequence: TGTGCCAGCAGTGGACAGCCGAATCAGCCCCAGCATTTT. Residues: CASSGQPNQPQHF.